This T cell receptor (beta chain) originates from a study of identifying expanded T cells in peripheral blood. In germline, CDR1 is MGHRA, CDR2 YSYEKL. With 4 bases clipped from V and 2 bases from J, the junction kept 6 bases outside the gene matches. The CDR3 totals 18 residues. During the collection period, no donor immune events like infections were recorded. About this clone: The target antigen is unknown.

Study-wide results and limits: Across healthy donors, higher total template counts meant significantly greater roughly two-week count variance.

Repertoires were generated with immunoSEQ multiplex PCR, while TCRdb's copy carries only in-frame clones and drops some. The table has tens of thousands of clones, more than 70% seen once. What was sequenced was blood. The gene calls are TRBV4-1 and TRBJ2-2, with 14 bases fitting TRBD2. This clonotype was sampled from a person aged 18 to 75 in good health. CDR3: CASSLRTSGGSNTGELFF. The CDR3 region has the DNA TGCGCCAGCAGCCTCCGGACTAGCGGGGGGTCAAACACCGGGGAGCTGTTTTTT.